This T cell receptor (beta chain) appears in the sequencing data of a study of vaccination and CD4 T cells after COVID-19. Study as a whole: The convalescents comprised six males and four females, two of them Hispanic. Following dose two, a median around 69 days (range 14 to 241) passed before post-vaccine samples were taken. In culture, cells were exposed to overlapping spike peptides from SARS-CoV-2, HCoV-NL63, HCoV-OC43 and HCoV-229E.

Cultured CD4+ T cell DNA was sequenced using the Oncomine TCR Beta short-read assay. TCRdb passed the PCR reads through MiXCR, listing each CDR3 protein once. In the table there are fewer than 30,000 distinct CDR3 sequences, about 50% of which are singletons. Trimming cost V 4 bases and J 1 base; bases outside gene matches: 12. The germline gives CDR1 MGHRA, CDR2 YSYEKL. This CDR3 is 18 amino acids long. On this clonotype itself: The target antigen is unknown.

Treatment of the sample: approximately 9-day PBMC culture with coronavirus spike peptide pools or control peptides (ViraFEST assay). Expanded clonotypes were found by TCR sequencing after peptide-pool stimulation (ViraFEST). Source: CD4+ T cells from blood, cultured in vitro, taken before SARS-CoV-2 vaccination. The sequence was collected from a human donor who received a COVID-19 vaccine. The chain joins TRBV4-1 to TRBJ2-3, with 9 positions matching TRBD2. The CDR3 loop is CASSPKVVAGVRTDTQYF. CDR3 DNA sequence: TGCGCCAGCAGCCCCAAGGTGGTAGCGGGGGTACGCACAGATACGCAGTATTTT.